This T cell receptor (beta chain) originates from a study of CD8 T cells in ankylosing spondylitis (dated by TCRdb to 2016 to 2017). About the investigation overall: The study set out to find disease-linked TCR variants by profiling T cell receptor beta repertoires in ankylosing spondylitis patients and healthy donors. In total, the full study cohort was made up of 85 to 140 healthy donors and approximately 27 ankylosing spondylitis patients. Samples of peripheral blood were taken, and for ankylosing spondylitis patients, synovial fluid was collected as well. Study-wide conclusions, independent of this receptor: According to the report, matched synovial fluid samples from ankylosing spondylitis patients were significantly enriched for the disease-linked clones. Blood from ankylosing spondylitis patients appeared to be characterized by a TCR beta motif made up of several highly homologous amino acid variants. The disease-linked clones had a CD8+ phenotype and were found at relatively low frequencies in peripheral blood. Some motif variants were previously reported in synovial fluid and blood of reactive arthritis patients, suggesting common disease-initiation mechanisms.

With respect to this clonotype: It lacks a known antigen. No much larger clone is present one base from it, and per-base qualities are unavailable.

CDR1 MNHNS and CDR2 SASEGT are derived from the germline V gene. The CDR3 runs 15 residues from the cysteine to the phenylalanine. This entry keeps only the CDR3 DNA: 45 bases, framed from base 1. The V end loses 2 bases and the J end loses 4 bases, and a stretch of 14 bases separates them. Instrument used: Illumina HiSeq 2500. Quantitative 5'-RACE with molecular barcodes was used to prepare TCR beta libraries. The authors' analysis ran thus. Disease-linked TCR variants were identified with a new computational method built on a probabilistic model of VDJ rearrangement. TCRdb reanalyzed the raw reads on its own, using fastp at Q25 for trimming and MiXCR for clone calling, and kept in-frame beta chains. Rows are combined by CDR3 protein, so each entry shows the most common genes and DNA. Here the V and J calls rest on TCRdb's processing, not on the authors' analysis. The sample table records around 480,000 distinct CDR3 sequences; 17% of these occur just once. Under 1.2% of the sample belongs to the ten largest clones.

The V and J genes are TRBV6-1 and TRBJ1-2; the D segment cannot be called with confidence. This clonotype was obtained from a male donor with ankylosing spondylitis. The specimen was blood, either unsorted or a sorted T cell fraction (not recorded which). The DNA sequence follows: TGTGCCAGCAGTGAAATGATGGGGTCCCGCTATGGCTACACCTTC. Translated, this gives CASSEMMGSRYGYTF.